The 21 T cell receptor beta chains below were found in one sample sequenced in a study of T-cell memory formation after mild COVID-19 (dated by TCRdb to the early 2020s). The protocol used for the library was 5' RACE. TCRdb lists the instrument as Illumina NovaSeq 6000. TCRdb cleaned the public reads at Q25 with fastp, built clones with MiXCR and kept in-frame beta chains. Rows merge per CDR3 protein into single entries with the most common DNA and genes. The sample table contains 210,000 or so distinct CDR3 sequences; only one count was recorded for 10% of them. Less than 4% of the sample comes from the top ten. What was sequenced was PBMCs or a T cell subset sorted from them (not recorded which). The source is a man between 18 and 29 years old who had mild COVID-19 (a few samples of this study predate the infection). The sample titles of this study are shuffled in the database, so cell type and time point are left out; the donor was told from shared clones.

There are a few counts of this clonotype. This chain joins TRBV7-2 and TRBJ2-7, with 14 bases matching TRBD2. Per germline, CDR1 SGHTA and CDR2 FQGNSA. The V gene end was trimmed by 3 bases and the J gene end by 3 bases; junction bases not matched to a gene: 7. CDR3 length: 17 amino acids. This CDR3 is CASSFRTSGGFSYEQYF. The CDR3 nucleotides read TGTGCCAGCAGCTTCCGGACTAGCGGGGGGTTCAGCTACGAGCAGTACTTC.

This clonotype was seen more than once but under ten times. The rearrangement links TRBV12-3 or TRBV12-4 to TRBJ1-2; D not resolved. The CDR3 has 12 amino acids. Trimming stripped 4 bases from V and 3 bases from J, with 6 bases between. The DNA for the CDR3 is TGTGCCAGCAGTTCTGACTACTATGGCTACACCTTC. Translated: CASSSDYYGYTF.

Only a few counts were recorded for this clonotype. In nucleotides, the CDR3 is TGCGCCAGCAGCCACGGACTAGCGGGGGGGCTAGAAGGAGCAGATACGCAGTATTTT. Its protein product is CASSHGLAGGLEGADTQYF. V usage is TRBV5-1 and J usage is TRBJ2-3; 15 bases match TRBD2. The CDR3 extends over 19 amino acids. Germline V CDR1 and CDR2: SGHRS, YFSETQ. J was trimmed by 4 bases and V by 4 bases; bases with no gene match: 13.

In this sample, this clonotype turned up a few times. V is TRBV15 and J is TRBJ1-6; 7 nucleotides align to TRBD1. CDR3 length equals 15 residues. Germline V lookup: CDR1 LNHNV, CDR2 YYDKDF (reference sequence). Trimming cost V 5 bases and J 7 bases; bases outside gene matches: 8. CDR3 in DNA: TGTGCCACCAGCCACCGGGACAGTGGGAATTCACCCCTCCACTTT. Its protein product is CATSHRDSGNSPLHF.

This clonotype is a singleton in its sample. The genes are TRBV7-2 and TRBJ1-2; 9 bases are shared with TRBD1. V was clipped by 6 bases and J by 8 bases; unmatched bases: 7. CDR3 size: 13 residues. CDR1 SGHTA and CDR2 FQGNSA come from the germline V gene. CDR3 nucleotides: TGTGCCAGCAGACCCGGGACAGGGTTGGGCTACACCTTC. Its translation is CASRPGTGLGYTF.

The sample holds a few counts of this clonotype. The chain uses TRBV20-1 and TRBJ2-5; D not certain. With 2 bases removed from V and 0 bases from J, the gap between germline ends came to 13 bases. The CDR3 totals 15 residues. Germline V gene data show CDR1 as DFQATT and CDR2 as SNEGSKA (reference sequence). Here the CDR3 DNA reads TGCAGTGCTAGAAAGGGCAGCTTGTACCAAGAGACCCAGTACTTC. Translating it yields CSARKGSLYQETQYF.

Here the CDR3 DNA reads TGTGCCAGCACCGCCGGCAGGGTAGCTAACTATGGCTACACCTTC. As protein: CASTAGRVANYGYTF. The chain has TRBV7-2 and TRBJ1-2; D is possibly TRBD1 (5 bases). Looked up from germline, CDR1 is SGHTA and CDR2 is FQGNSA. Trimming took 7 bases from V and 0 from J, leaving 15 bases between them. This CDR3 spans 15 amino acids. The whole variable domain, filled in from reference TRBV7-2 and TRBJ1-2, reads GAGVSQSPSNKVTEKGKDVELRCDPISGHTALYWYRQSLGQGLEFLIYFQGNSAPDKSGLPSDRFSAERTGGSVSTLTIQRTQQEDSAVYLCASTAGRVANYGYTFGSGTRLTVV.

In its sample, this clonotype was seen a few times. The genes are TRBV28 and TRBJ1-2, with D possibly TRBD1 on 6 matching bases. The CDR3 has 15 residues. Germline-derived CDR1 and CDR2 are MDHEN and SYDVKM. Trimming shortened V by 2 bases and J by 4 bases, and 14 bases separated the two germline ends. This chain's CDR3 is CASSLGAGEVYGYTF. Here the CDR3 DNA reads TGTGCCAGCAGTTTAGGGGCAGGGGAGGTCTATGGCTACACCTTC.

This clonotype has a handful of counts. This chain uses TRBV10-3 with TRBJ1-2; TRBD1 matches 10 bases. CDR3 size: 15 residues. V lost 3 bases, J lost 3 bases, and 4 bases stayed unmatched. Germline values: CDR1 ENHRY, CDR2 SYGVKD. DNA for the CDR3: TGTGCCATCAGTGAAGGACAGGGGGTTCACTATGGCTACACCTTC. Its translation is CAISEGQGVHYGYTF.

The chain carries TRBV12-3 or TRBV12-4 and TRBJ2-3; maybe TRBD1 (5 bases). The CDR3 runs 14 residues. Trimming left V 4 bases short and J 0 bases short, with 8 bases between. This chain's CDR3 is CASSWYRSTDTQYF. The CDR3, as DNA: TGTGCCAGCAGTTGGTACAGGAGCACAGATACGCAGTATTTT.

Only a few counts were recorded for this clonotype. The rearrangement links TRBV4-3 to TRBJ2-2; D might be TRBD1 or TRBD2, each matching 6 bases. The V and J ends lost 1 base and 2 bases respectively, with 11 bases between them. Germline CDR1 is LGHNA and CDR2 is YSLEER. The CDR3 runs to 16 residues. CDR3 region: CASSQVAGGNTGELFF. For the CDR3, the DNA is TGCGCCAGCAGCCAAGTCGCCGGGGGCAACACCGGGGAGCTGTTTTTT.

This clonotype was seen ten or more times. The genes are TRBV24-1 and TRBJ1-1; no clear D gene. This CDR3 region has 13 residues. Trimming removed 5 bases from V and 5 bases from J, with 11 bases in between. Per germline, CDR1 KGHDR and CDR2 SFDVKD. CDR3 in amino acids: CATSARRGTEAFF. The DNA for the CDR3 is TGTGCCACCAGTGCGAGGAGAGGGACTGAAGCTTTCTTT.

This chain uses TRBV5-6 with TRBJ1-2; D gene ambiguous. The germline V gene has CDR1 SGHDT and CDR2 YYEEEE. This CDR3 region has 14 residues. V lost 0 bases, J lost 4 bases, and 10 bases lay in between. CDR3 in amino acids: CASSLVNGPYGYTF. The CDR3 DNA reads as TGTGCCAGCAGCTTGGTGAACGGTCCCTATGGCTACACCTTC.

The V and J genes are TRBV29-1 and TRBJ2-1; 7 bases are a match to TRBD2. The CDR3 is 15 amino acids. Germline assignment: CDR1 SQVTM and CDR2 ANQGSEA. Germline trimming cut 4 bases from V and 6 bases from J; bases unmatched to any gene: 12. The CDR3 is CSVASGSGTGNEQFF. The CDR3 DNA reads as TGCAGCGTTGCGTCGGGGAGCGGGACGGGCAATGAGCAGTTCTTC.

This clonotype was detected a few times. The gene calls are TRBV14 and TRBJ2-2; 7 bases fit TRBD1. The CDR3 contains 15 residues. V was pared by 5 bases and J by 4 bases, with 7 bases of the junction left unmatched. Per the germline V gene, CDR1 is SGHDN and CDR2 is FVKESK. The CDR3 protein is CASSRGTASTGELFF. The DNA of the CDR3 is TGTGCCAGCAGCAGAGGGACAGCCTCCACCGGGGAGCTGTTTTTT.

The V call is TRBV6-5, the J call TRBJ1-2; D might be TRBD1 (6 bases). The germline V and J ends were trimmed by 7 bases and 4 bases, with 19 bases remaining between them. CDR1 MNHEY and CDR2 SVGAGI come from the germline V gene. The CDR3 has 15 residues. CDR3 sequence: CASKTGIGLGYGYTF. The CDR3, as DNA: TGTGCCAGCAAAACAGGGATAGGGTTGGGCTATGGCTACACCTTC.

This clonotype appeared a single time. The chain joins TRBV29-1 to TRBJ1-5; possible D gene TRBD1, 5 bases. The V gene's germline CDR1 is SQVTM and CDR2 ANQGSEA. The germline V and J ends were trimmed by 4 bases and 7 bases, with 11 bases remaining between them. The CDR3 runs 12 residues. The CDR3 protein is CSVGRAGQPQHF. The CDR3 nucleotides read TGCAGCGTTGGAAGGGCAGGGCAGCCCCAGCATTTT.

This chain uses TRBV9 with TRBJ2-3; D is undetermined. The CDR3 totals 14 residues. Trimming stripped 0 bases from V and 1 base from J, with 6 bases between. Germline loops: CDR1 SGDLS, CDR2 YYNGEE. Here the CDR3 reads CASSVAPGTDTQYF. CDR3 in DNA: TGTGCCAGCAGCGTAGCTCCGGGCACAGATACGCAGTATTTT.

The V gene is TRBV5-5, the J gene TRBJ1-5, with D possibly matching TRBD1 (5 bases). V lost 2 bases and J lost 7, with 10 bases in between. Germline CDR1 and CDR2: SGHKS and YYEKEE (reference sequence). The CDR3 covers 13 residues. In DNA, the CDR3 is TGTGCCAGCAGCTTAGGACAAAGCCAGCCCCAGCATTTT. Translated: CASSLGQSQPQHF.

This clonotype appeared a few times. This chain uses TRBV20-1 with TRBJ1-6, with 7 bases that match TRBD1. The CDR3 totals 16 residues. CDR1 and CDR2 from the germline V gene are DFQATT and SNEGSKA (reference sequence). Trimming removed 5 bases from V and 3 bases from J; junction bases left unmatched: 10. CDR3 loop: CSAGRGQEFYNSPLHF. The CDR3 nucleotides read TGCAGTGCTGGGAGAGGACAGGAATTCTATAATTCACCCCTCCACTTT.

The V gene is TRBV11-2, the J gene TRBJ1-1, with D unclear. The CDR3 spans 15 residues. The V and J ends lost 5 bases and 3 bases respectively, with 16 bases between them. CDR1 is SGHAT, CDR2 FQNNGV, per germline. The CDR3 loop is CASSRSLLSDTEAFF. The CDR3 bases are TGTGCCAGCAGCCGGTCGCTACTCAGTGACACTGAAGCTTTCTTT.